This TCR beta chain was documented in a study of blood T cell repertoires in COVID-19. Looking at the study overall: From T cells, B-cell-depleted T cells, or PBMCs came the material, which was cDNA or gDNA.

Here immunoSEQ multiplex PCR was the method, and the copy in TCRdb shows in-frame clones only, minus some. The sample holds some 240,000 clones, about 80% seen once. Ages ranged from roughly 18 to 100 years, with residence in fewer than 25 US areas. The V gene's germline CDR1 is SGHDN and CDR2 FVKESK. The V segment lost 4 bases and the J segment 7 bases; nucleotides outside the gene matches: 11. The CDR3 covers 15 residues. The rearrangement joins TRBV14 to TRBJ1-2; TRBD1 matches 8 bases. The sample consisted of PBMCs or T cells enriched from blood (not recorded which). This TCR was sampled from a man in his forties or fifties who had recovered from COVID-19. The CDR3 DNA sequence: TGTGCCAGCAGCCGAGGACAGGGTCTTGTTTCTGGCTACACCTTC. Protein: CASSRGQGLVSGYTF. The variable domain in full, with the rest retrieved from reference TRBV14 and TRBJ1-2, is EAGVTQFPSHSVIEKGQTVTLRCDPISGHDNLYWYRRVMGKEIKFLLHFVKESKQDESGMPNNRFLAERTGGTYSTLKVQPAELEDSGVYFCASSRGQGLVSGYTFGSGTRLTVV.